This T cell receptor beta chain came from a study of blood T cell repertoires in COVID-19. Study overall: The origin of the acute and convalescent COVID-19 samples was the United States, Italy and Spain.

In the original workflow: Amplification with reference gene primers provided the estimates of nucleated cell counts. Measured with immunoSEQ multiplex PCR; TCRdb has only the in-frame clones, and not every one. Clone size and the V and J calls come from that table; the DNA yielded D and trimming. The data contain 150,000 to 200,000 clones, 83% of them singletons. The CDR3 has 16 residues. V shed 6 bases and J 0 bases; nucleotides not matched to a gene: 7. The germline CDR1 and CDR2 sequences are LNHDA and SQIVND (reference sequence). The Seattle patients joined while their infection was active and were tracked longitudinally afterward.

The clonotype was recovered from a woman aged 70-85 years with COVID-19, enrolled during active disease. The V gene is TRBV19, the J gene TRBJ1-1; 10 nucleotides match TRBD1. Sequenced material: peripheral blood. CDR3 sequence reads: CASSRGQGKMNTEAFF. The CDR3 DNA is TGTGCCAGTAGCCGGGGACAGGGGAAAATGAACACTGAAGCTTTCTTT.